This TCR beta chain was recovered during a study of early T cells in non-severe SARS-CoV-2 infection. In its sample, this clonotype was seen many times. The antigen remains unidentified. Whole-study findings and limits: Comparison of clonotypes with VDJdb favored anti-spike CD8 responses while missing private and CD4 specificities.

The TCR library protocol attached unique molecular identifiers to the individual cDNA molecules. MiXCR was run by TCRdb on the 5' RACE reads, yielding one entry per CDR3 protein. The sample gives some 70,000 distinct CDR3 sequences, 4.9% of which show up once; around 5% is in the top ten. CDR3 length: 13 residues. The germline CDR1 and CDR2 sequences are SGHKS and YYEKEE (reference sequence). Trimming stripped 0 bases from V and 3 bases from J, with 7 bases between. The TCR was taken from an adult who was a healthcare worker with PCR-confirmed SARS-CoV-2 infection or an uninfected control (not recorded which). The V gene is TRBV5-5, the J gene TRBJ2-7, with D uncertain. The sample consisted of whole blood. CDR3 sequence reads: CASSLEVGYEQYF. The DNA of the CDR3 is TGTGCCAGCAGCTTGGAGGTCGGCTACGAGCAGTACTTC.